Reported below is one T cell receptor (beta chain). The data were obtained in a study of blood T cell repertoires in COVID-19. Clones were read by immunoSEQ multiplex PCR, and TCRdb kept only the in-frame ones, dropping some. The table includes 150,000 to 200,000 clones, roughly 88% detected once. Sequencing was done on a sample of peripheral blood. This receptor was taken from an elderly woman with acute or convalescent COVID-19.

The DNA for the CDR3 is TGTGCCAGCAGCTTAGTAACAGGGTGGGAGACCCAGTACTTC. Protein sequence: CASSLVTGWETQYF. This rearrangement joins TRBV7-9 to TRBJ2-5; tentatively, D is TRBD1 (6 bases). Germline lookup yields CDR1 SEHNR and CDR2 FQNEAQ (reference sequence). The CDR3 is 14 residues long. With 1 base removed from V and 5 bases from J, the gap between germline ends came to 11 bases.